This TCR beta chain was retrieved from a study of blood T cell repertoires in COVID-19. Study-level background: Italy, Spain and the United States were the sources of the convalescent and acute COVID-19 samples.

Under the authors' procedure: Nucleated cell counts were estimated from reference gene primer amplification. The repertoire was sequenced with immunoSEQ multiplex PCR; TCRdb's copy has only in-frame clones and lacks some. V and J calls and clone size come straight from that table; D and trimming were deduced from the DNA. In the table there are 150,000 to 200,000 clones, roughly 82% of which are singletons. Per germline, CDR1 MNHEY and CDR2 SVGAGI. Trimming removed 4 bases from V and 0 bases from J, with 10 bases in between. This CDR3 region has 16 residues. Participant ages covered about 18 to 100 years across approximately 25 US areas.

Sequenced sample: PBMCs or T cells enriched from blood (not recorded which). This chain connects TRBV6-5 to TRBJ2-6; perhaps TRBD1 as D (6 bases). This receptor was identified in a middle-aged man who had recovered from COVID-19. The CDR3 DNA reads TGTGCCAGCAGTTTCTCAGGGGTCTCTGGGGCCAACGTCCTGACTTTC. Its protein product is CASSFSGVSGANVLTF.